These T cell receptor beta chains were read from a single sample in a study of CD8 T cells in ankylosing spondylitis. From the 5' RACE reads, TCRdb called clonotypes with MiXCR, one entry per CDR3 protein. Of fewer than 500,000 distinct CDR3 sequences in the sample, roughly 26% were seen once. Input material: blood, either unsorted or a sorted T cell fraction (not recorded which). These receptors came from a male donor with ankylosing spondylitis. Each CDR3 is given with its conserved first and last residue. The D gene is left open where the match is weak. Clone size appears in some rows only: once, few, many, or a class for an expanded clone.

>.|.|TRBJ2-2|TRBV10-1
CASSDGPFTGELFF
TGCGCCAGCAGTGATGGACCCTTCACCGGGGAGCTGTTTTTT
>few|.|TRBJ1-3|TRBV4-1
CASSHLDRGHSGNTIYF
TGCGCCAGCAGCCACTTAGACCGGGGACACTCTGGAAACACCATATATTTT
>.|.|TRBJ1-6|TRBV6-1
CAARPGLGNSPLHF
TGTGCCGCCCGCCCTGGACTAGGAAATTCACCCCTCCACTTT
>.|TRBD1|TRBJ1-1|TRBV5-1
CASSLEGAVAFF
TGCGCCAGCAGCTTGGAGGGGGCTGTAGCTTTCTTT
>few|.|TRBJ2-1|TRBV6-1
CASSRWQYNEQFF
TGTGCCAGCAGTAGGTGGCAATACAATGAGCAGTTCTTC
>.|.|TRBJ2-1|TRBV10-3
CAISEVSGARSYNEQFF
TGTGCCATCAGTGAGGTTAGCGGAGCCCGCTCCTACAATGAGCAGTTCTTC
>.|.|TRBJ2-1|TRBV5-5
CASSLGVDNEQFF
TGTGCCAGCAGCTTGGGGGTGGACAATGAGCAGTTCTTC
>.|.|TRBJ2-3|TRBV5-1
CASSISPSTDTQYF
TGCGCCAGCAGCATATCTCCTAGCACAGATACGCAGTATTTT
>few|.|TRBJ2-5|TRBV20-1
CSASPGAKETQYF
TGCAGTGCTAGCCCAGGGGCCAAAGAGACCCAGTACTTC
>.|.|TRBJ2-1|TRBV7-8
CASSPGQLYNEQFF
TGTGCCAGCAGCCCCGGACAGCTCTACAATGAGCAGTTCTTC
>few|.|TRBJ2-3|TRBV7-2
CASSLGIQGVGTQYF
TGTGCCAGCAGCTTAGGGATTCAGGGTGTGGGTACGCAGTATTTT
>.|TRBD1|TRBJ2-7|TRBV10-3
CAISGSGTGSSYEQYF
TGTGCCATCAGTGGGTCCGGGACAGGGAGCTCCTACGAGCAGTACTTC
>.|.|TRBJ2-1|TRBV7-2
CASSSLRGGNNEQFF
TGTGCCAGCAGCTCCCTTCGAGGCGGGAACAATGAGCAGTTCTTC
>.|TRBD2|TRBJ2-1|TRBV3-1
CASSQASSGRNEQFF
TGTGCCAGCAGCCAAGCGTCTAGCGGGAGAAATGAGCAGTTCTTC
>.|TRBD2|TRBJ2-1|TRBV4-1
CASSQDRYSLRTSYIEQFF
TGCGCCAGCAGCCAAGATCGCTATAGTCTCCGGACTAGCTACATTGAGCAGTTCTTC
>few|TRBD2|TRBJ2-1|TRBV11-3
CASSPRASGEQFF
TGTGCCAGCAGCCCTCGGGCTAGCGGTGAGCAGTTCTTC
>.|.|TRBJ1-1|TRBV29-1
CSVGGRGTEAFF
TGCAGCGTTGGGGGCAGGGGCACTGAAGCTTTCTTT
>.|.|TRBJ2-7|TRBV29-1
CSVEFEGVEQYF
TGCAGCGTTGAATTCGAAGGGGTCGAGCAGTACTTC
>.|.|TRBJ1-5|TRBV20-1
CSVSYPGGQPQHF
TGCAGTGTTAGTTATCCAGGAGGACAGCCCCAGCATTTT
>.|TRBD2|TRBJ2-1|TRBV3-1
CASSQGASGRGNEQFF
TGTGCCAGCAGCCAAGGGGCTAGCGGGAGAGGCAATGAGCAGTTCTTC
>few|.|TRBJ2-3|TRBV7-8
CASRPDLLGQDTQYF
TGTGCCAGCAGACCCGACCTCCTAGGGCAGGATACGCAGTATTTT
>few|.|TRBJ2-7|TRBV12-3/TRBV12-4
CASSLPAGGKQYF
TGTGCCAGCAGCTTACCGGCCGGAGGGAAGCAGTACTTC
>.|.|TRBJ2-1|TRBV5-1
CASIHGGSSYNEQFF
TGCGCCAGCATCCATGGGGGGTCCTCCTACAATGAGCAGTTCTTC
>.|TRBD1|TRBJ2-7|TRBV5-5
CASSLVGTEEQYF
TGTGCCAGCAGCTTGGTTGGGACAGAGGAGCAGTACTTC
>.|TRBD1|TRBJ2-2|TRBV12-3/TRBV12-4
CASSGDRGLMKIGELFF
TGTGCCAGCAGTGGGGACAGGGGATTGATGAAGATCGGGGAGCTGTTTTTT